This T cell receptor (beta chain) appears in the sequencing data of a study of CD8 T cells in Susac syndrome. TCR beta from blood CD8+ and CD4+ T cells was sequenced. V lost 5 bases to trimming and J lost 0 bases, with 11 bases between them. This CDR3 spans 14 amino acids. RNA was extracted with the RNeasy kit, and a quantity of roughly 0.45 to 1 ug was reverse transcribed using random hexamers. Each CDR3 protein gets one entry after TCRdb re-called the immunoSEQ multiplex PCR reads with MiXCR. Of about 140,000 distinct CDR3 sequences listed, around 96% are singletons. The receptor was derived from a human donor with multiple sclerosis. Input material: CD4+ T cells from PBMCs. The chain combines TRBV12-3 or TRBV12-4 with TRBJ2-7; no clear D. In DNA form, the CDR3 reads TGTGCCAGCAGTCCCGGTGGAAGCTCCTACGAGCAGTACTTC. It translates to CASSPGGSSYEQYF.